Following are 2 T cell receptor beta chains from one sample sequenced in a study of T cell responses to AZD1222 COVID-19 vaccine. Only in-frame clones appear in the TCRdb table, and some are missing; sequencing was by immunoSEQ multiplex PCR. The sample carries some 49,000 clones, approximately 80% recorded once. The specimen comprised peripheral blood, sampled on day 0 of AZD1222 vaccination. These receptors were taken from an adult in good health.

The chain combines TRBV19 with TRBJ1-5; TRBD1 agrees at 9 bases. Unmatched junction bases numbered 2, after V lost 5 bases and J lost 6 bases. CDR1 and CDR2 from the germline V gene are LNHDA and SQIVND (reference sequence). The CDR3 loop spans 13 amino acids. This CDR3 reads CASSWDRAQPQHF. The CDR3 nucleotides read TGTGCCAGTAGTTGGGACAGGGCTCAGCCCCAGCATTTT.

The chain employs TRBV7-8 and TRBJ1-4; tentative D call: TRBD1 (5 bases). V lost 1 base to trimming and J lost 0 bases, with 12 bases between them. Germline V gene lookup returns CDR1 SGHVS and CDR2 FQNEAQ. CDR3 size: 17 residues. The CDR3 spells CASSLGQTTATNEKLFF. CDR3 bases: TGTGCCAGCAGCTTAGGACAGACCACCGCAACTAATGAAAAACTGTTTTTT. The whole variable domain, remainder taken from reference TRBV7-8 and TRBJ1-4, is GAGVSQSPRYKVAKRGQDVALRCDPISGHVSLFWYQQALGQGPEFLTYFQNEAQLDKSGLPSDRFFAERPEGSVSTLKIQRTQQEDSAVYLCASSLGQTTATNEKLFFGSGTQLSVL.